The text below deals with one T cell receptor beta chain. The antigen is undetermined. V was cut by 6 bases and J by 7 bases, with 9 bases left in between. Germline CDR1 DFQATT, CDR2 SNEGSKA (reference sequence). The CDR3 contains 10 residues. This sample is drawn from a study of T cells after posttransplantation cyclophosphamide. Findings and caveats of the study: Donor-recipient repertoire similarity was low at 1-2 months, rising over year one. Skin or GI-infiltrating T cells shared few TRB sequences with blood. After PTCy, TRB diversity resembled that of CNI/methotrexate controls.

Busulfan-fludarabine conditioning, marrow transplant, and cyclophosphamide on days +3 and +4 were administered. Libraries were prepared by immunoSEQ multiplex PCR; TCRdb keeps only in-frame clonotypes and omits some of them. This table holds roughly 6,400 clones, about 80% found once. The TCR comes from a female patient aged 50-59 years who received an allogeneic stem cell transplant from a related donor, was CMV-positive, and had no GVHD. The graft donor may be the source of some T cells. The source was CD8+ T cells sorted from PBMCs, collected 1404 days after allogeneic stem cell transplant with posttransplant cyclophosphamide. The chain is built from TRBV20-1 and TRBJ1-2; D call uncertain. The CDR3 region is CSAADSGYTF. CDR3 nucleotide sequence: TGCAGTGCGGCGGATAGTGGCTACACCTTC.